The 24 T cell receptor beta chains presented below share a single source sample, sequenced in a study of tumor-infiltrating lymphocytes in primary liver carcinoma (dated by TCRdb to 2016 to 2017). Total RNA and DNA were co-extracted from about 20-30 mg of bulk tissue with the AllPrep DNA/RNA mini kit, without cell sorting. The instrument given in TCRdb is Illumina HiSeq 2500. Using a constant-region primer and ProtoScript II reverse transcriptase, TCRbeta-specific cDNA was reverse-transcribed from around 500 ng total RNA. The TCRbeta libraries were prepared through three rounds of nested multiplex PCR following a slightly modified ARM-PCR procedure. The first two PCR rounds used multiplex TRBV1-TRBV30 forward primers with a Cbeta reverse primer, each for approximately 11 cycles. TCRdb handled the public reads itself, with Q25 trimming in fastp and clone calling in MiXCR, and kept productive beta chains. Rows merge per CDR3 protein into single entries with the most common DNA and genes. The sample has roughly 100,000 distinct CDR3 sequences on record, roughly 69% of them singletons. The ten largest clones capture 9.5% of the sample.

The sample consisted of liver tumor tissue from sampling region 5. The cell subset or site label for this specimen denotes: tumor region T5, tumor centre. The receptors originated from a woman aged 60-75 years with primary liver carcinoma and hepatitis B virus infection.

The rearrangement uses TRBV20-1 and TRBJ2-7; D remains ambiguous. This CDR3 spans 11 amino acids. Germline CDR1 is DFQATT and CDR2 is SNEGSKA (reference sequence). The ends were cut back, 4 bases at V and 9 bases at J, with 13 bases in the middle. CDR3 amino acids: CSATDGPGQYF. The CDR3, as DNA: TGCAGTGCTACGGACGGCCCAGGGCAGTACTTC.

This clonotype showed up many times. The chain recombines TRBV5-1 with TRBJ1-1; maybe TRBD1 (5 bases). The V gene lost 4 bases and the J gene lost 0 bases, with 13 bases spanning the gap. Germline V gene sequence: CDR1 SGHRS, CDR2 YFSETQ. The CDR3 consists of 15 residues. The chain's CDR3 is CASSAAGTMNTEAFF. The CDR3 DNA sequence: TGCGCCAGCAGCGCCGCCGGGACCATGAACACTGAAGCTTTCTTT.

To note about this clonotype: One junction end disagrees with the germline gene, perhaps due to a read error. The V gene is TRBV11-2, the J gene TRBJ2-5, with D unresolved. The CDR3 totals 13 residues. Germline assignment: CDR1 SGHAT and CDR2 FQNNGV. In DNA, the CDR3 is TGTGGCAGCAGCTTGACAACACAAGAGACTCAGTACTTC. It yields the protein CGSSLTTQETQYF.

The gene calls are TRBV19 and TRBJ1-1; D is perhaps TRBD1 (5 bases). With 5 bases removed from V and 4 bases from J, the gap between germline ends came to 17 bases. Looked up from germline, CDR1 is LNHDA and CDR2 is SQIVND (reference sequence). The CDR3 covers 15 residues. DNA of the CDR3: TGTGCCAGTAGTCCCCGGGACGGCGGGGGCACTGAAGCTTTCTTT. Residues: CASSPRDGGGTEAFF.

This clonotype was seen ten or more times. V usage is TRBV5-6 and J usage is TRBJ2-2; TRBD2 matches at 9 bases. With 1 base clipped from V and 0 bases from J, the junction kept 4 bases outside the gene matches. Germline V gene sequence: CDR1 SGHDT, CDR2 YYEEEE. CDR3 length equals 17 residues. As DNA, the CDR3 is TGTGCCAGCAGCTTGTACGGACTAGCGACGAACACCGGGGAGCTGTTTTTT. Translated, it gives CASSLYGLATNTGELFF.

There are many counts of this clonotype. The chain links TRBV4-2 to TRBJ1-2; no definite D call. V was cut by 0 bases and J by 0 bases, with 11 bases left in between. Germline loops: CDR1 LGHNA, CDR2 YNFKEQ. The CDR3 consists of 16 residues. CDR3 nucleotides: TGTGCCAGCAGCCAAGAGGGCCAGGTGACTAACTATGGCTACACCTTC. Its translation: CASSQEGQVTNYGYTF.

As concerns this clonotype: This may be a read error, as it is one base from a much larger clone. V usage is TRBV5-5 and J usage is TRBJ1-5; 10 nucleotides align to TRBD1. The germline V gene encodes CDR1 SGHKS and CDR2 YYEKEE (reference sequence). This CDR3 region has 15 residues. CDR3 protein: CANSPGQGFNQPQHF. CDR3 nucleotides: TGTGCCAACAGCCCGGGACAGGGGTTCAATCAGCCCCAGCATTTT.

Turning to this clonotype: One junction end disagrees with the germline gene, perhaps due to a read error. The genes are TRBV12-3 or TRBV12-4 and TRBJ2-3, with D unresolved. The CDR3 is made up of 15 amino acids. The CDR3 DNA is TGTGCCAGCGGTTCTGAGGAACTAACCACAGATACGCAATATTTT. This sequence encodes CASGSEELTTDTQYF.

With respect to this clonotype: Just one base apart from a much larger clone, this may be a read error. The chain uses TRBV7-9 and TRBJ2-3, with TRBD2 as a possible D gene (5 bases). V lost 2 bases to trimming and J lost 2 bases, with 17 bases between them. The CDR3 sequence is 17 residues long. Germline V gene data show CDR1 as SEHNR and CDR2 as FQNEAQ (reference sequence). CDR3 DNA: TGTGCCAGCAGCTTACTCTTTAGCGTCCCCCCCACAGATACGCAGTATTTT. The encoded protein is CASSLLFSVPPTDTQYF.

This clonotype came up a few times. J is TRBJ2-1 and V is TRBV5-1; 10 bases are shared with TRBD2. V was clipped by 6 bases and J by 3 bases; unmatched bases: 15. Looked up from germline, CDR1 is SGHRS and CDR2 is YFSETQ. This CDR3 spans 18 amino acids. The DNA of the CDR3 is TGCGCCAGCAACTCCTCCCCTGGGAGCGGGAGGGACTACAATGAGCAGTTCTTC. Protein product: CASNSSPGSGRDYNEQFF.

Worth noting for this clonotype: The conserved phenylalanine or tryptophan normally closing the CDR3 is absent here, so this likely arose from a read error. In nucleotides, the CDR3 is TGCAGCGTTGACGACCTTGTCTACAATGAGCAGTTCCTA. It is translated as CSVDDLVYNEQFL. The V call is TRBV29-1, the J call TRBJ2-1; no clear D gene. The V and J ends lost 3 bases and 3 bases respectively, with 9 bases between them. The CDR3 is 13 amino acids. Looked up from germline, CDR1 is SQVTM and CDR2 is ANQGSEA.

Of note for this clonotype: Likely a read error: the CDR3 ends without its conserved phenylalanine or tryptophan. The V gene is TRBV11-2, the J gene TRBJ2-5; D gene uncertain. V was shortened by 9 bases and J by 4 bases, with 21 bases between the two germline ends. CDR1 is SGHAT, CDR2 FQNNGV, per germline. The CDR3 loop spans 15 amino acids. The CDR3 loop reads CASSTRPSDGETQYL. CDR3 coding DNA: TGTGCCAGTAGCACCCGTCCCAGCGACGGAGAGACCCAGTACTTA.

The chain has TRBV12-3 or TRBV12-4 and TRBJ2-1; D might be TRBD1 (6 bases). The CDR3 is 15 amino acids. Trimming cost V 7 bases and J 7 bases, with 20 bases left between them. The CDR3 protein is CASIITGSLVNEQFF. The CDR3 region has the DNA TGTGCCAGCATCATCACAGGGTCCCTTGTTAATGAGCAGTTCTTC.

This chain links TRBV28 with TRBJ2-6; 8 nucleotides match TRBD2. Germline loops: CDR1 MDHEN, CDR2 SYDVKM. The CDR3 has 16 amino acids. Losses at the gene ends were 3 bases for V and 0 bases for J; bases not matched to a gene: 1. Here the CDR3 reads CASSFGGVSGANVLTF. The CDR3 coding sequence is TGTGCCAGCAGTTTCGGGGGGGTCTCTGGGGCCAACGTCCTGACTTTC.

About this clonotype: A read error may produce the germline difference seen at one junction end. The V call is TRBV11-2, the J call TRBJ1-2; possible D gene TRBD1, 5 bases. The germline V gene encodes CDR1 SGHAT and CDR2 FQNNGV. The CDR3 contains 17 residues. The CDR3 DNA follows: TGTGCCAGCAGCTTGGATCCGATCAGGGCGCTGTGCTATGGTTACACCTTC. It encodes CASSLDPIRALCYGYTF.

This clonotype was counted once. One end of the junction fails to match germline, which may point to a read error. The chain couples TRBV5-1 to TRBJ2-7, with D hard to call. The CDR3 sequence is 14 residues long. Germline CDR1 and CDR2: SGHRS and YFSETQ. CDR3 coding DNA: TGCGCCAGCAGCATGGATATTAGAACCTACGAACAGTACTTC. It specifies CASSMDIRTYEQYF.

In the case of this clonotype: Sequence at one end of the junction differs from germline and may be a read error. The V gene is TRBV12-3 or TRBV12-4, the J gene TRBJ1-6; TRBD1 matches at 7 bases. This CDR3 is built from 14 residues. CDR3 DNA: TGTGCCAGCAGATCGACAGGGATTAATTCACTCCTCCATTTT. Translating gives CASRSTGINSLLHF.

The genes are TRBV12-3 or TRBV12-4 and TRBJ1-4, with 7 bases matching TRBD1. V lost 1 base to trimming and J lost 7 bases; unmatched junction nucleotides: 3. The CDR3 runs 14 residues. Written as DNA, the CDR3 is TGTGCCAGCAGTTTAGGACAGGGTTTTGAAAAACTGTTTTTT. Encoded protein: CASSLGQGFEKLFF.

The rearrangement uses TRBV11-3 and TRBJ2-3; 7 bases match TRBD1. The germline V gene encodes CDR1 SGHNT and CDR2 YENEEA. The CDR3 is 18 residues long. The CDR3 DNA reads as TGTGTCGGCAGCCAGCGGTCCGGGACAGTGACTAGCACAGATACGCAGTATTTT. Its protein product is CVGSQRSGTVTSTDTQYF.

Remarks on this clonotype: An end of the junction differs from the germline gene, which may be a read error. The chain combines TRBV11-3 with TRBJ2-1; TRBD2 aligns across 14 bases. The CDR3 has 19 residues. Germline V CDR1 and CDR2: SGHNT, YENEEA. The CDR3 protein is CASSPGQGGLAGGFNEQSF. The CDR3 DNA follows: TGTGCCAGCAGCCCCGGACAGGGAGGACTAGCGGGAGGATTCAATGAGCAGTCCTTC.

This clonotype was counted once. This rearrangement joins TRBV12-3 or TRBV12-4 to TRBJ2-3, with no clear D. The CDR3 loop spans 15 amino acids. Between the trimmed V and J ends, which lost 5 bases and 2 bases, there was a span of 14 bases. The CDR3 reads CASSMDSAYTDTQYF. The CDR3 nucleotides are TGTGCCAGCAGTATGGATTCGGCATACACAGATACGCAGTATTTT.

The chain employs TRBV20-1 and TRBJ2-5, with 12 bases fitting TRBD2. Trimming at V came to 2 bases and at J to 4 bases, leaving 2 bases not matched to a gene. This CDR3 has 14 amino acids. Germline assignment: CDR1 DFQATT and CDR2 SNEGSKA (reference sequence). DNA of the CDR3: TGCAGTGCTAGAACGACTAGCGGGAGAGAGACCCAGTACTTC. It specifies CSARTTSGRETQYF.

The chain links TRBV6-5 to TRBJ1-6; possibly TRBD1 for D (6 bases). With 10 bases removed from V and 7 bases from J, the gap between germline ends came to 17 bases. This CDR3 comprises 14 residues. The germline V gene encodes CDR1 MNHEY and CDR2 SVGAGI. CDR3 protein: CATGYRQENSPLHF. In DNA form, the CDR3 reads TGTGCCACCGGTTACCGACAGGAAAATTCACCCCTCCACTTT.

Remarks on this clonotype: This may arise from a read error, as a much more abundant clone is one base away. The V and J genes are TRBV7-9 and TRBJ2-7; TRBD1 matches 7 bases. J gave up 7 bases and V 1 base, and 7 bases lay outside the gene matches. Germline V gene data show CDR1 as SEHNR and CDR2 as FQNEAQ (reference sequence). This CDR3 spans 14 amino acids. The CDR3 DNA is TGTGCCAGCAGCTTAGGAGGGGGCGTATGGGAGCAGTACTTC. This encodes CASSLGGGVWEQYF.